This T cell receptor (beta chain) was captured by sequencing in a study of T cell responses to AZD1222 COVID-19 vaccine. Notes on the study in general: Every sample of the repertoires postdated the peak T cell response. At baseline, just six AZD1222 recipients tested seropositive.

The V gene's germline CDR1 is MDHEN and CDR2 SYDVKM. This CDR3 region has 15 residues. J lost 4 bases, V lost 5 bases, and 9 bases had no gene match. Sequencing used immunoSEQ multiplex PCR; TCRdb keeps in-frame clones, though not all of them. The sample lists about 84,000 clones, over 75% occurring once. Concerning this clone itself: Antigen specificity is unknown.

Sequences were derived from peripheral blood, sampled 28 days after the second AZD1222 dose. The chain joins TRBV28 to TRBJ2-7, with 9 bases that match TRBD1. The clonotype comes from an adult who received the AZD1222 COVID-19 vaccine. CDR3 region: CASSNRDRGVYEQYF. CDR3 nucleotide sequence: TGTGCCAGCAGTAACAGAGACAGGGGGGTTTACGAGCAGTACTTC.